This record concerns one T cell receptor (beta chain) sequence. As the template, RNA transcripts were used to amplify TCR beta CDR3 regions. HTBI primers primed a first-round RT-PCR, and a second-round multiplex PCR followed. A single record per CDR3 protein comes from TCRdb applying MiXCR to the multiplex PCR reads. The repertoire holds roughly 700,000 distinct CDR3 sequences, with roughly 40% as singletons. The CDR3 spans 16 residues. The V gene's germline CDR1 is PRHDT and CDR2 FYEKMQ (reference sequence). V dropped 4 bases and J dropped 4; count of bases not matched to a gene: 12. The data were taken from a study of Graves' ophthalmopathy and Graves' hyperthyroidism.

J is TRBJ2-7 and V is TRBV13; 8 nucleotides align to TRBD1. The sequence was collected from an adult man with Graves' ophthalmopathy. The specimen sequenced was peripheral blood. In DNA form, the CDR3 reads TGTGCCAGCAGCTCTCCCTCGGACAGGGCTATTTACGAGCAGTACTTC. Translation: CASSSPSDRAIYEQYF.